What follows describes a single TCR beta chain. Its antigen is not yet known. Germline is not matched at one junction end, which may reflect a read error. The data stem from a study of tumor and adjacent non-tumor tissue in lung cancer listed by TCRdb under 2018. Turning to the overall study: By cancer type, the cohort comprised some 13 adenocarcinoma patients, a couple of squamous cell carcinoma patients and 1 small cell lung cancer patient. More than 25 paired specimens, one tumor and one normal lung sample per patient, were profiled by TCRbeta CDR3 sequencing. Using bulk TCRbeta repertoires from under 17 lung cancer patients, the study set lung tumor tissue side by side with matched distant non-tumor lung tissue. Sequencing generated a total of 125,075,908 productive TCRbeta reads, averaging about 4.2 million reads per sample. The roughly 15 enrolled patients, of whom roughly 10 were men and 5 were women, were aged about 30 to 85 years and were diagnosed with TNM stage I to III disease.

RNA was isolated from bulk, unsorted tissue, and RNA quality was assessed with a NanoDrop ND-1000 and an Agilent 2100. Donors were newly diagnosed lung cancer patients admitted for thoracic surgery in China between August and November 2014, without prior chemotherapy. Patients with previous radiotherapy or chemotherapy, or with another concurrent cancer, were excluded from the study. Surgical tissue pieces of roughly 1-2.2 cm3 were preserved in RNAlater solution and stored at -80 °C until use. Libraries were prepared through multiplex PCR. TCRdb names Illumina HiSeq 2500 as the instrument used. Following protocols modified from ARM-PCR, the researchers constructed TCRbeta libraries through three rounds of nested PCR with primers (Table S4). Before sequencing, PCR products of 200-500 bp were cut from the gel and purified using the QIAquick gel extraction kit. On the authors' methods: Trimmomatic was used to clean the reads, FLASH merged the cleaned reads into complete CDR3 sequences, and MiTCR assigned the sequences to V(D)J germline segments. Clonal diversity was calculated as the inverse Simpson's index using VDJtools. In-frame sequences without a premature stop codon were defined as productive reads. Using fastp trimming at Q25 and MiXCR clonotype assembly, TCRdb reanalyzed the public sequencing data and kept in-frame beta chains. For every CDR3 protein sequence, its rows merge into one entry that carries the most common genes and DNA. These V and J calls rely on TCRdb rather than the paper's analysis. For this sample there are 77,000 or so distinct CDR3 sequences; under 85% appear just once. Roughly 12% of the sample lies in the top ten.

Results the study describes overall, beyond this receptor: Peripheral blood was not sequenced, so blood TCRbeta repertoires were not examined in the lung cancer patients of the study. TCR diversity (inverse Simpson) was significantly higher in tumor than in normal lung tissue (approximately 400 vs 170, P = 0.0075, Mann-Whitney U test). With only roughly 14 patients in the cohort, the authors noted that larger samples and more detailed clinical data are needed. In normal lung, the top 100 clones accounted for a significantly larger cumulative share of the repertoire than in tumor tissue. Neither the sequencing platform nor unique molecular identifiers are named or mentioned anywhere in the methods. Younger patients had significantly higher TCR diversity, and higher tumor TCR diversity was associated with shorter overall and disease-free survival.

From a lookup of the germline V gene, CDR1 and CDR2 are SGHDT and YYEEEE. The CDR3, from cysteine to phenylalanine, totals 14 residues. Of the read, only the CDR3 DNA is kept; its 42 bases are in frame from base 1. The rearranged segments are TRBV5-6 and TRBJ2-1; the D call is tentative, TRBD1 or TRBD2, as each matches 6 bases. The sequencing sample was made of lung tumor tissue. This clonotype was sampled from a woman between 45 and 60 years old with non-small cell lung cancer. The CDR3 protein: CVSNPTGTHNEQFF. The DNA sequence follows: TGTGTCAGCAATCCTACAGGGACTCACAATGAGCAGTTCTTC.